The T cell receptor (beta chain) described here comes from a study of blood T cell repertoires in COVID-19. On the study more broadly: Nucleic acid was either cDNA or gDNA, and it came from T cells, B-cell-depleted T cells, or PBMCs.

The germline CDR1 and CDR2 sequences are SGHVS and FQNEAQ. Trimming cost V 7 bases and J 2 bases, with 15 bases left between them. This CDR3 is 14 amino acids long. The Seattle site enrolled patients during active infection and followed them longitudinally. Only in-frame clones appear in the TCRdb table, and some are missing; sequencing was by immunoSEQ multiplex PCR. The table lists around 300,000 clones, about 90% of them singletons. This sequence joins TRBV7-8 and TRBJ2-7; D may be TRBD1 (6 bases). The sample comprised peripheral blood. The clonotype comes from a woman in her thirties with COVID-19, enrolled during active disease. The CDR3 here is CASTIGQLAYEQYF. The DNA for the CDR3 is TGTGCCAGCACCATTGGACAGCTAGCCTACGAGCAGTACTTC.